These 4 T cell receptor beta chains came from one sample sequenced in a study of blood T cell repertoires in COVID-19. Sequenced by immunoSEQ multiplex PCR; TCRdb stores in-frame clones only, minus some. The sample contains a few hundred thousand clones, about 83% of which appear only once. The specimen was peripheral blood. The source is a man aged 25-45 years who had recovered from COVID-19.

The CDR3 bases are TGTGCCAGCAGTTACAAAGACAGGGTCGAACAGCCCCAGCATTTT. Protein: CASSYKDRVEQPQHF. This rearrangement joins TRBV6-2 or TRBV6-3 to TRBJ1-5; 7 nucleotides line up with TRBD1. CDR1 and CDR2 (germline): MNHEY, SVGEGT. Trimming took 2 bases from V and 7 from J; bases not matched to a gene: 8. This CDR3 is built from 15 residues.

J is TRBJ2-3 and V is TRBV20-1; D gene ambiguous. The V and J ends lost 3 bases and 6 bases respectively, with 7 bases between them. The CDR3 contains 11 residues. The germline CDR1 and CDR2 sequences are DFQATT and SNEGSKA (reference sequence). The CDR3 is CSASRLDTQYF. The CDR3 coding sequence is TGCAGTGCTAGTAGACTGGATACGCAGTATTTT.

This clone has only a few counts. V usage is TRBV3-1 (or the pseudogene TRBV3-2) and J usage is TRBJ2-1, with 10 bases matching TRBD2. CDR3 length equals 18 residues. V trimming: 1 base; J trimming: 8 bases; junction bases outside the gene matches: 14. CDR1 is LGHDT and CDR2 is YNNKEL in the germline V gene (reference sequence). CDR3 sequence: CASSQGQLERGGRHEQFF. CDR3 in DNA: TGTGCCAGCAGCCAAGGCCAACTGGAGCGGGGGGGCCGCCATGAGCAGTTCTTC.

The rearrangement joins TRBV9 to TRBJ1-6, with D possibly matching TRBD1 (5 bases). The CDR3 consists of 14 residues. V lost 7 bases, J lost 10 bases, and 18 bases lay in between. The germline V gene encodes CDR1 SGDLS and CDR2 YYNGEE. This CDR3 reads CASGGLEGRSPLHF. The CDR3 bases are TGTGCCAGCGGCGGGTTGGAGGGACGGTCACCCCTCCACTTT.